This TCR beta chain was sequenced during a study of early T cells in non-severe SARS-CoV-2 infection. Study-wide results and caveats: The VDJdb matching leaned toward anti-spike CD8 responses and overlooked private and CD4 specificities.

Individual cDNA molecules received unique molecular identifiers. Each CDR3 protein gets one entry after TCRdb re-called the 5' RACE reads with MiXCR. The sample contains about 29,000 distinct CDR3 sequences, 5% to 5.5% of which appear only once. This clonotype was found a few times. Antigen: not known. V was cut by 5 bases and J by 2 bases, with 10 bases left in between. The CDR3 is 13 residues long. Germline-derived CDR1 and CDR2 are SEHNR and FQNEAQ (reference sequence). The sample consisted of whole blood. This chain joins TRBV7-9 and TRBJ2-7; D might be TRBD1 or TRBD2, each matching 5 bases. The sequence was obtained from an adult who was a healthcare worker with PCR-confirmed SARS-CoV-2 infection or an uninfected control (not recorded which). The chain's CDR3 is CASSRDRAYEQYF. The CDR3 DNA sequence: TGTGCCAGCAGCCGGGACCGCGCCTACGAGCAGTACTTC.